This T cell receptor beta chain was captured in a study of siplizumab effects on memory and regulatory T cells. Study results and caveats: Versus approximately 29% in controls, the mappable alloreactive CD4+ clones averaged approximately 69% Treg-derived with siplizumab.

The table came from immunoSEQ multiplex PCR; TCRdb's copy has only in-frame clones and leaves some out. This sample has 55,000 to 65,000 clones, with about 97% found just once. Germline V CDR1 and CDR2: MDHEN, SYDVKM. Germline trimming cut 4 bases from V and 3 bases from J; bases unmatched to any gene: 15. CDR3 size: 18 residues. Turning to this clone: The antigen is not known.

The receptor was derived from a human donor in good health. The sequenced sample consisted of naive CD8+ T cells sorted from blood. This chain links TRBV28 with TRBJ2-5, with TRBD2 matching over 9 bases. CDR3 region: CASSWGVAGVYDEETQYF. The CDR3 DNA sequence: TGTGCCAGCAGTTGGGGGGTAGCGGGAGTATATGACGAAGAGACCCAGTACTTC.